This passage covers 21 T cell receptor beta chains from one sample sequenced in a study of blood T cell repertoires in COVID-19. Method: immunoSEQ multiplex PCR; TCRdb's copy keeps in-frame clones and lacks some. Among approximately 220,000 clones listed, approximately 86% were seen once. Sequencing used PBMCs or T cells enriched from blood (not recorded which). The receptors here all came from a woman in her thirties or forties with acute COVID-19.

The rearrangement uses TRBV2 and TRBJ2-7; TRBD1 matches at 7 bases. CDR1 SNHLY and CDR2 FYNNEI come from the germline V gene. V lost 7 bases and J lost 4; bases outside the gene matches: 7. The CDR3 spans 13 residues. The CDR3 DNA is TGTGCCAGCACCCTATTGGACAGGTACGAGCAGTACTTC. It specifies CASTLLDRYEQYF.

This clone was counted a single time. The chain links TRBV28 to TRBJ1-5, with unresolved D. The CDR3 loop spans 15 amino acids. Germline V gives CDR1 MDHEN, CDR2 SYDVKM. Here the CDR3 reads CVSSGAEYSNQPQHF. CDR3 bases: TGTGTATCATCGGGTGCGGAATATAGCAATCAGCCCCAGCATTTT. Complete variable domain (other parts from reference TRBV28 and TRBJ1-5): DVKVTQSSRYLVKRTGEKVFLECVQDMDHENMFWYRQDPGLGLRLIYFSYDVKMKEKGDIPEGYSVSREKKERFSLILESASTNQTSMYLCVSSGAEYSNQPQHFGDGTRLSIL.

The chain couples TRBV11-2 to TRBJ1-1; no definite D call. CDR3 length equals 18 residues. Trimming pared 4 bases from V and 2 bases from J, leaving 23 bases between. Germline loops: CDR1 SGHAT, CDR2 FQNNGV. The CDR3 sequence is CASSSIPAGRTNNTEAFF. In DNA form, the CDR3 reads TGTGCCAGCAGCTCGATCCCCGCGGGGAGGACTAATAACACTGAAGCTTTCTTT.

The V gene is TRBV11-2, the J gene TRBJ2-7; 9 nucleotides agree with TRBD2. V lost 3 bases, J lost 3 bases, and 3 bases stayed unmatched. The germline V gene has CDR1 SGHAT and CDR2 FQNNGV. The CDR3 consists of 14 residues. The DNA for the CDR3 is TGTGCCAGCAGCTTTGCGGGAGGGGGCTACGAGCAGTACTTC. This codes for CASSFAGGGYEQYF.

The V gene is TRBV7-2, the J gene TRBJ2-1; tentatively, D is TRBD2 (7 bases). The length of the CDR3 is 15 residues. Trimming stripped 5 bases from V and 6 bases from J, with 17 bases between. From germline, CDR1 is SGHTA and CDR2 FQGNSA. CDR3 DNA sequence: TGTGCCAGCAGCCCTGGGGGGGGCGTATTCAATGAGCAGTTCTTC. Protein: CASSPGGGVFNEQFF.

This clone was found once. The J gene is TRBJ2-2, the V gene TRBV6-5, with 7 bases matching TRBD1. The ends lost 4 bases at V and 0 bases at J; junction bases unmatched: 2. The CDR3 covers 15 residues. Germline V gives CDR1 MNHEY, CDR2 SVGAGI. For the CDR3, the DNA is TGTGCCAGCAGTTCCAGGGGGACGAACACCGGGGAGCTGTTTTTT. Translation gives CASSSRGTNTGELFF.

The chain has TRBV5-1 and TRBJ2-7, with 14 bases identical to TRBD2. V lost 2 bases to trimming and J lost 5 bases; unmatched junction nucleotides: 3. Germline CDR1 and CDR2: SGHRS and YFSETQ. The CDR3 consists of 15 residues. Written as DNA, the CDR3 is TGCGCCAGCAGCTTTCCGGGACTAGCGGGAGACGAGCAGTACTTC. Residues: CASSFPGLAGDEQYF.

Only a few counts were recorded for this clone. The DNA of the CDR3 is TGTGCCAGCACCCGAGGATACACTGAAGCTTTCTTT. Its translation is CASTRGYTEAFF. V usage is TRBV12-3 or TRBV12-4 and J usage is TRBJ1-1, with unresolved D. CDR3 length: 12 residues. V lost 7 bases to trimming and J lost 3 bases, with 9 bases between them.

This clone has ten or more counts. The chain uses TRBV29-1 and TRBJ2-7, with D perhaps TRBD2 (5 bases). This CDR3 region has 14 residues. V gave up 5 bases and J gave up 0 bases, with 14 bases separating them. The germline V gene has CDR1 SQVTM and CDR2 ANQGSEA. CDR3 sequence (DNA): TGCAGCGTTATGACCGGCGGGTCCTCCTACGAGCAGTACTTC. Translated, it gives CSVMTGGSSYEQYF.

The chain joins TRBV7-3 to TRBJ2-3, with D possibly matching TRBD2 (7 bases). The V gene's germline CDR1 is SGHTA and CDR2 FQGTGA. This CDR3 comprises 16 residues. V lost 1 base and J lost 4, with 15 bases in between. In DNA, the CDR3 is TGTGCCAGCAGCTTAAAGGCCGGAGGGGGGGCAGATACGCAGTATTTT. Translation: CASSLKAGGGADTQYF.

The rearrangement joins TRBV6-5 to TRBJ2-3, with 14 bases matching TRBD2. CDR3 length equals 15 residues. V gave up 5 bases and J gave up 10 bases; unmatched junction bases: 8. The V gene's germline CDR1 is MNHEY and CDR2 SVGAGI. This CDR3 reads CASSRTGTSGSSQYF. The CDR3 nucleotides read TGTGCCAGCAGTCGAACCGGGACTAGCGGGAGTTCGCAGTATTTT.

In nucleotides, the CDR3 is TGTGCCAGCAGTCAGGTCTCTGGAAACACCATATATTTT. Its translation is CASSQVSGNTIYF. This chain connects TRBV14 to TRBJ1-3; D unresolved. V lost 6 bases and J 0 bases, leaving 6 bases between the germline ends. Germline V lookup: CDR1 SGHDN, CDR2 FVKESK. The CDR3 consists of 13 residues.

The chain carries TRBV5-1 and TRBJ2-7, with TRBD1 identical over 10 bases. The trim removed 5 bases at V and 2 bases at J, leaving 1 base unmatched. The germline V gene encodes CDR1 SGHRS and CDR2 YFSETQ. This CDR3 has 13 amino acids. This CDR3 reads CASRGTGAYEQYF. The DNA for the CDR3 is TGCGCCAGCAGAGGGACAGGGGCCTACGAGCAGTACTTC.

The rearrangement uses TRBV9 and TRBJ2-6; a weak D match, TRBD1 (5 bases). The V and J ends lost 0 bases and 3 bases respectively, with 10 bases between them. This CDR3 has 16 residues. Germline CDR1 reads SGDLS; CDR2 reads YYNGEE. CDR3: CASSVGGDGGANVLTF. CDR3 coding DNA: TGTGCCAGCAGCGTAGGGGGCGATGGTGGGGCCAACGTCCTGACTTTC.

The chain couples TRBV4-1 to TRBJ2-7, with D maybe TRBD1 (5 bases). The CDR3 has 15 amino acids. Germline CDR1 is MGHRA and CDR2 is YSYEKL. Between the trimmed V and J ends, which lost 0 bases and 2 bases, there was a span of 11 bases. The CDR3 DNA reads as TGCGCCAGCAGCCAAGACGAGAAGGGGCCCTACGAGCAGTACTTC. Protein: CASSQDEKGPYEQYF.

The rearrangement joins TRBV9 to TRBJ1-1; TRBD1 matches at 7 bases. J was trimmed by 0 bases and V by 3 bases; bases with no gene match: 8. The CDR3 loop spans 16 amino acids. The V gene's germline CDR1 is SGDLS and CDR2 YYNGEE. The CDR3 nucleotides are TGTGCCAGCAGCGGACAAGTGGGACAGATGAACACTGAAGCTTTCTTT. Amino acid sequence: CASSGQVGQMNTEAFF.

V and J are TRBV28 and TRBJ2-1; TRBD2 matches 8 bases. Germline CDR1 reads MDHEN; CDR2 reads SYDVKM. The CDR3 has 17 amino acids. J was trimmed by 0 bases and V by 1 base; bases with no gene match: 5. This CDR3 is CASSLYTGTSSYNEQFF. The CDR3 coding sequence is TGTGCCAGCAGTTTATACACCGGGACTAGCTCCTACAATGAGCAGTTCTTC.

CDR3 amino acids: CASSRIDSGIIQPQHF. The CDR3 DNA is TGTGCCAGCAGTCGGATAGACTCCGGGATAATCCAGCCCCAGCATTTT. The chain recombines TRBV6-6 with TRBJ1-5; no clear D gene. Germline V gene lookup returns CDR1 MNHNY and CDR2 SVGAGI (reference sequence). The CDR3 is 16 residues long. Deletions cut 5 bases from V and 7 bases from J, with 21 bases between.

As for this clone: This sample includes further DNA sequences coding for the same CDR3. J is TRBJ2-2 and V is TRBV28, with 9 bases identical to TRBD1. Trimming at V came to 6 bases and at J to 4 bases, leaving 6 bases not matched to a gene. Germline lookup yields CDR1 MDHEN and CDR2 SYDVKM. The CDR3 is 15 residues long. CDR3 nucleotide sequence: TGTGCCAGCAGGGGACAGGGCGCGGGCACCGGGGAGCTGTTTTTT. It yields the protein CASRGQGAGTGELFF. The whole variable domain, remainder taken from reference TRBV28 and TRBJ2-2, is DVKVTQSSRYLVKRTGEKVFLECVQDMDHENMFWYRQDPGLGLRLIYFSYDVKMKEKGDIPEGYSVSREKKERFSLILESASTNQTSMYLCASRGQGAGTGELFFGEGSRLTVL.

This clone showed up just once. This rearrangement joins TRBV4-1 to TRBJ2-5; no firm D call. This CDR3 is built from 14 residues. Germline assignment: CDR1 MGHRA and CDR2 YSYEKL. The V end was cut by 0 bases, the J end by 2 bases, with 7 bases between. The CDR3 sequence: CASSQDQLQETQYF. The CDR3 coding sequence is TGCGCCAGCAGCCAAGATCAACTACAAGAGACCCAGTACTTC.

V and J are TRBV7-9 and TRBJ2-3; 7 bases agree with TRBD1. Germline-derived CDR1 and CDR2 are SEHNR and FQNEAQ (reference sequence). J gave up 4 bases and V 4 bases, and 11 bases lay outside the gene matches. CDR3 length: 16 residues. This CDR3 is CASSSPGQTPPDTQYF. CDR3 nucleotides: TGTGCCAGCAGCTCCCCGGGACAGACTCCCCCAGATACGCAGTATTTT.